The rows below give T cell receptor beta chains drawn from one sample of a study of blood T cell repertoires in COVID-19. Using immunoSEQ multiplex PCR, the repertoire was profiled, and TCRdb retains in-frame clones only, with some absent. The sample consists of approximately 85,000 clones, about 92% of them appearing once. Input material: peripheral blood. These TCRs come from a woman in her 50s in a cohort sampled during active COVID-19. CDR3s include the opening cysteine and the closing phenylalanine or tryptophan. A D gene is named only where the DNA matches it firmly. Not every row has a clone size; where given, it reads once, few, many or a size class.

NA	TRBV7-3	15	TRBJ2-2	few	TGTGCCAGCAGCCTCTCCGGTACGAACACCGGGGAGCTGTTTTTT	CASSLSGTNTGELFF
TRBD2	TRBV19	18	TRBJ2-5	NA	TGTGCCAGTAGCCGGACTAGCGGGAGGGCCATTCGCCAAGAGACCCAGTACTTC	CASSRTSGRAIRQETQYF
NA	TRBV19	14	TRBJ2-2	NA	TGTGCCAGTAAACCTACGCAGAACACCGGGGAGCTGTTTTTT	CASKPTQNTGELFF
NA	TRBV11-3	12	TRBJ2-1	NA	TGTGCCAGCAGCACTAGCCCCAATGAGCAGTTCTTC	CASSTSPNEQFF
NA	TRBV5-1	15	TRBJ2-5	NA	TGCGCCAGCGGAACGGCCGGGAGAGTGAAAGAGACCCAGTACTTC	CASGTAGRVKETQYF
TRBD1	TRBV6-2/TRBV6-3	13	TRBJ1-1	NA	TGTGCCAGCAGTTACCCTACCAGGGGGGAAGCTTTCTTT	CASSYPTRGEAFF
NA	TRBV6-1	16	TRBJ2-5	NA	TGTGCCAGCAGTGAAGTTGAGGGAGCTGGCCAAGAGACCCAGTACTTC	CASSEVEGAGQETQYF
TRBD1	TRBV11-2	12	TRBJ2-1	NA	TGTGCCAGCAGCCCGGGACAGCGAAGACAGTTCTTC	CASSPGQRRQFF
NA	TRBV6-5	15	TRBJ2-1	NA	TGTGCCAGCAGACCGCAGGGGCTTTTCTACAATGAGCAGTTCTTC	CASRPQGLFYNEQFF
TRBD1	TRBV19	15	TRBJ1-1	NA	TGTGCCAGAAAATTCCGGGGACAGGGAAACACTGAAGCTTTCTTT	CARKFRGQGNTEAFF
TRBD2	TRBV9	15	TRBJ2-1	NA	TGTGCCAGCAGCCCCCGACTAGCGGTTTGGAATGAGCAGTTCTTC	CASSPRLAVWNEQFF
TRBD2	TRBV27	15	TRBJ2-1	NA	TGTGCCAGCAGCCCGGGACTACTTTCTTGGAATGAGCAGTTCTTC	CASSPGLLSWNEQFF
NA	TRBV19	16	TRBJ1-5	NA	TGTGCCAGTAGTGGGGCAGACAGTAATTCGGGTTTGACCCAGCATTTT	CASSGADSNSGLTQHF
NA	TRBV4-1	13	TRBJ2-5	NA	TGCGCCAGCAGCGGGGGGGCAGAAGAGACCCAGTACTTC	CASSGGAEETQYF
TRBD2	TRBV5-1	15	TRBJ2-1	NA	TGCGCCAGCAGCTTGGATCCTAGCGGGGGTCGGGAGCAGTTCTTC	CASSLDPSGGREQFF
NA	TRBV18	13	TRBJ2-2	NA	TGTGCCAGCTCACCACCTAGCAGCGGGGAGCTGTTTTTT	CASSPPSSGELFF
TRBD2	TRBV27	15	TRBJ2-4	NA	TGTGCCAGCAGTCCCCTGGGACTAGCGGCTCCGATTCAGTACTTC	CASSPLGLAAPIQYF
NA	TRBV12-2	18	TRBJ2-1	NA	TGTGCAAGTCGCCTCATAGCGGATCATCCCTCCACCTACAATGAGCAGTTCTTC	CASRLIADHPSTYNEQFF
TRBD1	TRBV7-3	16	TRBJ2-1	NA	TGTGCCAGCCGCCTCTGGAAGGACAGGGTAGTACATGAGCAGTTCTTC	CASRLWKDRVVHEQFF
TRBD2	TRBV5-6	16	TRBJ2-2	NA	TGTGCCAGCAGCGCACTAGCGGGAGGGAACACCGGGGAGCTGTTTTTT	CASSALAGGNTGELFF
NA	TRBV4-1	14	TRBJ2-2	few	TGCGCCAGCAGCCGCGGCGAGGGAACCGGGGAGCTGTTTTTT	CASSRGEGTGELFF
NA	TRBV16	13	TRBJ1-1	medium-sized	TGTGCCAGCAGCCAACCCTCAGGCGCTGAAGCTTTCTTT	CASSQPSGAEAFF
NA	TRBV7-2	16	TRBJ1-2	NA	TGTGCCAGCAGCTATGGGCGCGGGGGCGCTCCCTATGGCTACACCTTC	CASSYGRGGAPYGYTF
NA	TRBV19	14	TRBJ1-2	NA	TGTGCCAGTAGTGCCCAGTCTCGCCTGGGCGGCTACACCTTC	CASSAQSRLGGYTF
NA	TRBV4-1	13	TRBJ2-7	few	TGCGCCAGCAGCCAAGGTACTGGCTACGAGCAGTACTTC	CASSQGTGYEQYF
TRBD2	TRBV3-1/TRBV3-2	16	TRBJ2-5	NA	TGTGCCAGCAGTTACTCTTCGGGCGGGGGGCAAGAGACCCAGTACTTC	CASSYSSGGGQETQYF
NA	TRBV9	14	TRBJ1-1	NA	TGTGCCAGCAGCGTAGACGGTGTTTCCACTGAAGCTTTCTTT	CASSVDGVSTEAFF
NA	TRBV10-1	13	TRBJ2-7	NA	TGCGCCAGCAGTGAGGGCGGCTCCTACGAGCAGTACTTC	CASSEGGSYEQYF
NA	TRBV6-5	13	TRBJ1-2	NA	TGTGCCAGCAGTCGACAGAATTTGGGCGGCTACACCTTC	CASSRQNLGGYTF
NA	TRBV28	14	TRBJ1-2	NA	TGTGCCAGCAGTCGACCCGGGACTCCTTATGGCTACACCTTC	CASSRPGTPYGYTF
NA	TRBV6-2/TRBV6-3	14	TRBJ1-5	NA	TGTGCCAGCAGTGACAGTAGTAGCAATCAGCCCCAGCATTTT	CASSDSSSNQPQHF
TRBD2	TRBV27	14	TRBJ2-3	NA	TGTGCCAGCAGTACCGGGACTAGTACAGATACGCAGTATTTT	CASSTGTSTDTQYF
NA	TRBV19	13	TRBJ2-4	NA	TGTGCCAGTAGTATAGACGGGGGAGACATTCAGTACTTC	CASSIDGGDIQYF
TRBD2	TRBV2	15	TRBJ2-1	NA	TGTGCCAGCAGGGAGCGGGAGGGCCTATACAATGAGCAGTTCTTC	CASREREGLYNEQFF
NA	TRBV3-1/TRBV3-2	13	TRBJ1-1	NA	TGTGCCAGCAGCCAGGGGGCGCAGACTGAAGCTTTCTTT	CASSQGAQTEAFF
NA	TRBV19	15	TRBJ2-3	NA	TGTGCCAGTACCATGTGGGGGGAAAGCACAGATACGCAGTATTTT	CASTMWGESTDTQYF
NA	TRBV3-1/TRBV3-2	14	TRBJ1-2	NA	TGTGCCAGCAGCCAAGATGGCCCCAACTATGGCTACACCTTC	CASSQDGPNYGYTF
TRBD1	TRBV6-5	15	TRBJ1-2	NA	TGTGCCAGCAGTTTCGGACAGGGCTCGATCTATGGCTACACCTTC	CASSFGQGSIYGYTF
TRBD2	TRBV19	16	TRBJ2-1	NA	TGTGCCAGTAAACCAGCGGCGGGAGGTGCCTACAATGAGCAGTTCTTC	CASKPAAGGAYNEQFF
TRBD1	TRBV5-1	15	TRBJ1-2	NA	TGCGCCAGCAGCCCGGGGACAGGCCTGAACTATGGCTACACCTTC	CASSPGTGLNYGYTF
NA	TRBV3-1/TRBV3-2	12	TRBJ2-7	once	TGTGCCAGCAGCCAAGATCAAAACGAGCAGTACTTC	CASSQDQNEQYF
NA	TRBV28	15	TRBJ1-1	NA	TGTGCCAGCGAGGGCTGGGGGGGGAGGAACACTGAAGCTTTCTTT	CASEGWGGRNTEAFF
TRBD1	TRBV5-1	17	TRBJ2-5	NA	TGCGCCAGCAGCTTGGGCAGGGGGATTTTAGGGAAAGAGACCCAGTACTTC	CASSLGRGILGKETQYF
TRBD1	TRBV19	13	TRBJ1-2	NA	TGTGCCAGTTGGGGACAGTCGTTCTATGGCTACACCTTC	CASWGQSFYGYTF
NA	TRBV19	15	TRBJ2-1	NA	TGTGCCAGTAGTACCCTTGACAGTAGGGACAATGAGCAGTTCTTC	CASSTLDSRDNEQFF